This T cell receptor (beta chain) was recovered during a study of glioma-infiltrating T cells. General study findings and limits: Only very few CDR3 sequences appeared in both tissue and blood. Above-expected tissue-blood divergence occurred in all gliomas, most in low-grade ones.

Amplification of TCR alpha and beta CDR3 regions from RNA used iRepertoire nested multiplex PCR. For one-step reverse transcription and amplification, about 90-450 ng of tissue mRNA or PBMC total RNA was used. TCRdb passed the multiplex PCR reads through MiXCR, listing each CDR3 protein once. The table shows about 140,000 distinct CDR3 sequences, with roughly 43% occurring only once. This CDR3 has 11 amino acids. Per the germline V gene, CDR1 is SEHNR and CDR2 is FQNEAQ (reference sequence). V was trimmed by 6 bases and J by 7 bases, leaving 8 bases between them. This clonotype has more than one count but fewer than ten. The antigen is unknown.

The TCR comes from a human donor with low-grade glioma or glioblastoma, undergoing nonglioma brain surgery, or in good health (not recorded which). The sample taken for sequencing was glioma tissue, nonneoplastic brain tissue, or PBMCs (not recorded which). The chain carries TRBV7-9 and TRBJ2-3, with no clear D. CDR3 in amino acids: CASRESNTQYF. For the CDR3, the DNA is TGTGCCAGCAGAGAGTCGAATACGCAGTATTTT.